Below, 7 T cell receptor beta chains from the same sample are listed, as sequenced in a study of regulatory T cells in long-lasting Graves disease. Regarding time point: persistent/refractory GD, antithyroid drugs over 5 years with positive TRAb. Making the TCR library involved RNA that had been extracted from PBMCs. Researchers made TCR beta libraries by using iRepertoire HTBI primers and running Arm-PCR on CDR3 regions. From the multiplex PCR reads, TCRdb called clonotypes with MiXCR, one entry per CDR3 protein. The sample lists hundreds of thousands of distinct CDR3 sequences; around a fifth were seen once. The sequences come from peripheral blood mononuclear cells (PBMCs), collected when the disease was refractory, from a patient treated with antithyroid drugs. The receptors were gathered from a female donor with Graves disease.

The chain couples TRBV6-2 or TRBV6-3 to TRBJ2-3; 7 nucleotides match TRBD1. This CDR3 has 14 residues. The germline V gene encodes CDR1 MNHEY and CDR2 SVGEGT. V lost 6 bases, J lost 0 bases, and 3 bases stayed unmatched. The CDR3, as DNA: TGTGCCAGCAGGACAGGGTATAGCACAGATACGCAGTATTTT. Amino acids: CASRTGYSTDTQYF.

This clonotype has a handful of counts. The CDR3 DNA is TGTGCCAGCAGCGTGGCCGGGACAGGGTTTAACGAGCAGTACTTC. Residues: CASSVAGTGFNEQYF. V usage is TRBV9 and J usage is TRBJ2-7; 9 nucleotides align to TRBD1. Germline V lookup: CDR1 SGDLS, CDR2 YYNGEE. The CDR3 consists of 15 residues. With 2 bases clipped from V and 5 bases from J, the junction kept 8 bases outside the gene matches.

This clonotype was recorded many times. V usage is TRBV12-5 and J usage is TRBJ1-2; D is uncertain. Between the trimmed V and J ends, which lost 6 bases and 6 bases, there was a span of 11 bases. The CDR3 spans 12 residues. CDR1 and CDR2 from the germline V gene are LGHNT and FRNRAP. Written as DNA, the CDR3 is TGTGCTAGTGGGCCTTCGAAGGATGGCTACACCTTC. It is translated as CASGPSKDGYTF.

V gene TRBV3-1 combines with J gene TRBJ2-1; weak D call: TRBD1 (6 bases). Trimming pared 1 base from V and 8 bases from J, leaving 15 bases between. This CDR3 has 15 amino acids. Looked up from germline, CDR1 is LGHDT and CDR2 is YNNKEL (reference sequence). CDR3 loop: CASSQGGPLGYEQFF. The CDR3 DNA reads TGTGCCAGCAGCCAAGGGGGGCCTCTTGGGTATGAGCAGTTCTTC.

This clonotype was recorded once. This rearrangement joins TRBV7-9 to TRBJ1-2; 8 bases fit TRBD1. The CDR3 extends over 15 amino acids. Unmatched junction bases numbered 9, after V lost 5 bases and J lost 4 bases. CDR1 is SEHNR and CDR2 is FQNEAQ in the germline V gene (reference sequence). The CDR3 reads CASSPRPGGRYGYTF. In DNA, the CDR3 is TGTGCCAGCAGCCCTCGCCCAGGGGGCCGCTATGGCTACACCTTC.

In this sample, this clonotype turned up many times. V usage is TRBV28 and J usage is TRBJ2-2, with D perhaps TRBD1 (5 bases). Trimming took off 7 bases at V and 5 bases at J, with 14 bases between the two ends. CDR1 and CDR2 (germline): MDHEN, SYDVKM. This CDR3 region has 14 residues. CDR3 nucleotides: TGTGCCAGCACTCCTCAGGGAACTACCGGGGAGCTGTTTTTT. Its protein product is CASTPQGTTGELFF.

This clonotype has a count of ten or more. Written as DNA, the CDR3 is TGTGCCAGCAGTATTGGACAGCCGGGGACTGAAGCTTTCTTT. It encodes CASSIGQPGTEAFF. The J gene is TRBJ1-1, the V gene TRBV2, with D possibly being TRBD1 (6 bases). This CDR3 region has 14 residues. Germline V gene lookup returns CDR1 SNHLY and CDR2 FYNNEI. Trimming stripped 5 bases from V and 5 bases from J, with 15 bases between.